The present TCR beta chain was sequenced within a study of identical twins. The cDNA had a unique molecular identifier and a template-switch universal primer site. One entry per CDR3 protein, called by TCRdb with MiXCR from the 5' RACE reads. The sample lists more than 200,000 distinct CDR3 sequences, roughly 10% seen once, with approximately 5.1% in the top ten. In this sample, this clonotype turned up a few times. Trimming took off 3 bases at V and 4 bases at J, with 12 bases between the two ends. Germline V gene data show CDR1 as DFQATT and CDR2 as SNEGSKA (reference sequence). CDR3 length equals 13 residues.

The sample taken for sequencing was memory (CD45RO+) T cells sorted from blood. This chain links TRBV20-1 with TRBJ2-5; D is unclear. This TCR derives from a young woman in good health. CDR3 loop: CSARGLAPETQYF. CDR3 sequence (DNA): TGCAGTGCTAGGGGTCTCGCCCCAGAGACCCAGTACTTC.